This entry lists 3 T cell receptor beta chains sequenced from one sample in a study of blood T cells in healthy people across ages. PCR was performed a second time for about 6 to 11 cycles using a sample-barcoded 5' primer and a J-beta primer mix. TCRdb analysed the 5' RACE reads with MiXCR anew, one entry per CDR3 protein. Among approximately 1.5 million distinct CDR3 sequences, about 42% were seen once, and the ten largest hold 4%. Sample: blood. The receptors originated from a woman in her late teens or twenties in good health.

This clonotype has more than one count but fewer than ten. The chain's CDR3 is CASSPVLRYEQYF. The CDR3 DNA is TGTGCCAGCAGCCCTGTTCTGCGCTATGAGCAGTACTTC. The gene calls are TRBV7-2 and TRBJ2-7; D gene uncertain. This CDR3 has 13 amino acids. Germline values: CDR1 SGHTA, CDR2 FQGNSA. Trimming took off 5 bases at V and 7 bases at J, with 15 bases between the two ends.

The CDR3 loop reads CAISEPRAFYNEQFF. The CDR3 DNA reads TGTGCCATCAGTGAGCCCAGAGCGTTTTACAATGAGCAGTTCTTC. The genes are TRBV10-3 and TRBJ2-1; D is unresolved. Germline loops: CDR1 ENHRY, CDR2 SYGVKD. CDR3 length equals 15 residues. With 2 bases removed from V and 4 bases from J, the gap between germline ends came to 12 bases.

Comments on this clonotype: This clone may be a read error of a much larger clone one base away. V gene TRBV3-1 combines with J gene TRBJ2-5, with 8 nucleotides matching TRBD1. Trimming removed 1 base from V and 11 bases from J; junction bases left unmatched: 6. This CDR3 comprises 13 residues. Germline-derived CDR1 and CDR2 are LGHDT and YNNKEL (reference sequence). In DNA, the CDR3 is TGTGCCAGCAGCCAAGCACAGGGGGGTGAGCAGTACTTC. Its translation is CASSQAQGGEQYF.